This section outlines one T cell receptor (beta chain) sequence together with its context. This specimen belongs to a study of blood T cell repertoires in COVID-19. Study at large: The United States, Italy and Spain provided the acute and convalescent COVID-19 samples.

Authors' methods: Amplifying reference gene primers gave estimates of nucleated cell counts. TCRdb's copy holds only in-frame clones and misses some; the assay was immunoSEQ multiplex PCR. Clonal size and the V and J genes are those of that table, whereas D and trimming came from the DNA. The profile shows over 85,000 clones, about 80% of them singletons. Sequences were obtained from peripheral blood. This TCR came from an older man with acute or convalescent COVID-19.

CDR3 sequence (DNA): TGTGCCAGCAATCGAGCGGGAACTTCCTACGAGCAGTACTTC. Translating gives CASNRAGTSYEQYF. This chain connects TRBV6-5 to TRBJ2-7; 7 bases fit TRBD2. Germline CDR1 and CDR2: MNHEY and SVGAGI. V trimming: 7 bases; J trimming: 1 base; junction bases outside the gene matches: 7. The length of the CDR3 is 14 residues.